Below are 28 T cell receptor beta chains sequenced from a single sample in a study of T cells in Graves' hyperthyroidism and ophthalmopathy. Regions amplified from RNA transcripts were the TCR beta CDR3 regions. Carried out on the TCR CDR3, a first-round RT-PCR used the HTBI primer set. Each CDR3 protein gets one entry after TCRdb re-called the multiplex PCR reads with MiXCR. The sample contains under 750,000 distinct CDR3 sequences, about 19% of which appear only once. Source material: blood. The source of these receptors is a woman aged 45-60 years with Graves' hyperthyroidism that later progressed to Graves' ophthalmopathy.

This clonotype was picked up a small number of times. The V gene is TRBV12-3 or TRBV12-4, the J gene TRBJ1-5, with 11 bases fitting TRBD1. Unmatched junction bases numbered 7, after V lost 3 bases and J lost 3 bases. This CDR3 has 17 amino acids. The CDR3 loop reads CASSFGTGGGNNQPQHF. CDR3 DNA: TGTGCCAGCAGTTTTGGGACAGGGGGGGGGAACAATCAGCCCCAGCATTTT.

This clonotype was observed a few times. The CDR3 reads CASSQDHGPDQPQHF. CDR3 coding DNA: TGCGCCAGCAGCCAAGATCATGGACCAGACCAGCCCCAGCATTTT. The J gene is TRBJ1-5, the V gene TRBV4-1; no definite D call. This CDR3 has 15 amino acids. Trimming took off 0 bases at V and 7 bases at J, with 13 bases between the two ends. The germline gives CDR1 MGHRA, CDR2 YSYEKL.

There are a few counts of this clonotype. The chain joins TRBV6-5 to TRBJ1-4; TRBD1 is a possible D gene (5 bases). Germline V lookup: CDR1 MNHEY, CDR2 SVGAGI. CDR3 size: 15 residues. Between the trimmed V and J ends, which lost 2 bases and 8 bases, there was a span of 15 bases. CDR3 residues: CASSYRDQGLEKLFF. The CDR3 region has the DNA TGTGCCAGCAGTTACCGGGACCAGGGATTGGAAAAACTGTTTTTT.

This clonotype came up a few times. The chain recombines TRBV20-1 with TRBJ1-1, with D possibly being TRBD1 (6 bases). The germline V gene encodes CDR1 DFQATT and CDR2 SNEGSKA (reference sequence). V was pared by 4 bases and J by 3 bases, with 18 bases between. The CDR3 runs 15 residues. In DNA, the CDR3 is TGCAGTGCTATCCACAGGGAGAGCCCATACACTGAAGCTTTCTTT. Translation: CSAIHRESPYTEAFF.

This clonotype came up many times. The chain uses TRBV11-2 and TRBJ1-6; D is unresolved. Germline loops: CDR1 SGHAT, CDR2 FQNNGV. The CDR3 has 12 amino acids. The germline V and J ends were trimmed by 2 bases and 14 bases, with 10 bases remaining between them. CDR3 bases: TGTGCCAGCAGCTTACTGGGTTTCACCCTCCACTTT. Its protein product is CASSLLGFTLHF. Drawing the rest from reference TRBV11-2 and TRBJ1-6, the complete variable domain is EAGVAQSPRYKIIEKRQSVAFWCNPISGHATLYWYQQILGQGPKLLIQFQNNGVVDDSQLPKDRFSAERLKGVDSTLKIQPAKLEDSAVYLCASSLLGFTLHFGNGTRLTVT.

The rearrangement joins TRBV7-2 to TRBJ2-5, with 7 bases lining up with TRBD2. Trimming removed 3 bases from V and 2 bases from J; junction bases left unmatched: 15. CDR1 SGHTA and CDR2 FQGNSA come from the germline V gene. The CDR3 has 18 residues. CDR3 in DNA: TGTGCCAGCAGCTTGGAACCGAATATGGGGGGGGGACAAGAGACCCAGTACTTC. Amino acids: CASSLEPNMGGGQETQYF.

This clonotype was seen only a few times. This chain connects TRBV6-1 to TRBJ2-7; no clear D. CDR1 is MNHNS, CDR2 SASEGT, per germline. The CDR3 has 16 amino acids. The V and J ends lost 6 bases and 2 bases respectively, with 20 bases between them. In DNA form, the CDR3 reads TGTGCCAGCAGCTCGTTCCCTTTGGCGGAGCCCTACGAGCAGTACTTC. It translates to CASSSFPLAEPYEQYF.

The rearrangement uses TRBV25-1 and TRBJ2-2; 7 nucleotides match TRBD1. The CDR3 runs 15 residues. Trimming removed 2 bases from V and 7 bases from J; junction bases left unmatched: 7. CDR1 MGHDK and CDR2 SYGVNS come from the germline V gene. CDR3 protein: CASSEKTGIGGELFF. CDR3 bases: TGTGCCAGCAGTGAAAAGACAGGGATTGGCGGGGAGCTGTTTTTT.

The gene calls are TRBV6-2 or TRBV6-3 and TRBJ1-6; D ambiguous. This CDR3 has 13 residues. The V end lost 5 bases, the J end lost 7 bases, and 9 bases lay between the germline ends. The germline V gene has CDR1 MNHEY and CDR2 SVGEGT. CDR3 sequence: CASSKLQNSPLHF. The CDR3 DNA is TGTGCCAGCAGTAAACTTCAGAATTCACCCCTCCACTTT.

The chain uses TRBV6-1 and TRBJ2-3; D may be TRBD1 or TRBD2 (6 bases each). V dropped 5 bases and J dropped 1 base, with 19 bases sitting between them. This CDR3 contains 17 residues. Germline V gene sequence: CDR1 MNHNS, CDR2 SASEGT. The DNA of the CDR3 is TGTGCCAGCAGTTCAAATCACTTGGGGGGCGGCACAGATACGCAGTATTTT. Protein product: CASSSNHLGGGTDTQYF.

In its sample, this clonotype was seen a few times. The chain joins TRBV27 to TRBJ1-2; 10 bases are a match to TRBD1. Germline V gene data show CDR1 as MNHEY and CDR2 as SMNVEV (reference sequence). Trimming removed 3 bases from V and 7 bases from J; junction bases left unmatched: 5. This CDR3 comprises 14 residues. The CDR3: CASSFGQGVGGYTF. In nucleotides, the CDR3 is TGTGCCAGCAGTTTCGGACAGGGGGTGGGTGGCTACACCTTC.

This clonotype was counted at least ten times. This chain connects TRBV20-1 to TRBJ1-4, with a possible D match to TRBD1 (6 bases). From germline, CDR1 is DFQATT and CDR2 SNEGSKA (reference sequence). With 0 bases removed from V and 6 bases from J, the gap between germline ends came to 17 bases. CDR3 size: 16 residues. In DNA form, the CDR3 reads TGCAGTGCTAGAGATGCAGGCCGGGGGGCGTATGAAAAACTGTTTTTT. As protein: CSARDAGRGAYEKLFF.

This chain links TRBV3-1 with TRBJ2-7; 7 nucleotides agree with TRBD1. Germline V CDR1 and CDR2: LGHDT, YNNKEL (reference sequence). V trimming: 0 bases; J trimming: 3 bases; junction bases outside the gene matches: 5. CDR3 length: 15 residues. Here the CDR3 reads CASSQDTGALYEQYF. The CDR3 DNA sequence: TGTGCCAGCAGCCAAGACACAGGGGCCCTCTACGAGCAGTACTTC.

Ten or more counts support this clonotype. The chain recombines TRBV12-3 or TRBV12-4 with TRBJ1-5; 7 bases fit TRBD1. This CDR3 has 16 residues. Losses at the gene ends were 3 bases for V and 4 bases for J; bases not matched to a gene: 9. The CDR3 region is CASSFNRGAGNQPQHF. CDR3 in DNA: TGTGCCAGCAGTTTCAACAGGGGCGCAGGGAATCAGCCCCAGCATTTT.

With respect to this clonotype: One base away lies a much larger clone, so this may be a sequencing read error. The chain employs TRBV12-3 or TRBV12-4 and TRBJ1-1; D is undetermined. The CDR3 is 13 residues long. The CDR3 reads CASKVSYNTEDFF. The CDR3 nucleotides are TGTGCCAGCAAGGTCAGCTATAACACTGAAGATTTCTTT.

The CDR3 DNA follows: TGTGCCAGCAGCTTGACCATAGACTACGACAATGAGCAGTTCTTC. Its translation: CASSLTIDYDNEQFF. This chain uses TRBV5-4 with TRBJ2-1; TRBD2 is a possible D gene (5 bases). Germline V gene data show CDR1 as SGHNT and CDR2 as YYREEE (reference sequence). The CDR3 loop spans 15 amino acids. V gave up 1 base and J gave up 5 bases, with 13 bases separating them.

The chain is built from TRBV30 and TRBJ2-5; tentatively, D is TRBD1 or TRBD2 (5 bases each). The germline V and J ends were trimmed by 1 base and 5 bases, with 26 bases remaining between them. CDR1 and CDR2 (germline): GTSNPN, SVGIG (reference sequence). The CDR3 is 18 residues long. CDR3: CAWSGQDTGRTLRETQYF. CDR3 nucleotides: TGTGCCTGGAGTGGACAAGACACGGGACGGACGCTTCGGGAGACCCAGTACTTC.

The CDR3, as DNA: TGCAGCGTTACGACAGCACCTTGGGATGAGCAGTTCTTC. This translates into CSVTTAPWDEQFF. V is TRBV29-1 and J is TRBJ2-1; D may be TRBD1 (5 bases). CDR1 and CDR2 (germline): SQVTM, ANQGSEA. Trimming stripped 5 bases from V and 8 bases from J, with 16 bases between. The CDR3 consists of 13 residues.

At least ten counts were recorded for this clonotype. The rearrangement joins TRBV7-9 to TRBJ1-4; D is perhaps TRBD1 (5 bases). From germline, CDR1 is SEHNR and CDR2 FQNEAQ (reference sequence). The V end lost 3 bases, the J end lost 5 bases, and 13 bases lay between the germline ends. The CDR3 is 15 amino acids. The CDR3: CASSFGTVDNEKLFF. The CDR3 coding sequence is TGTGCCAGCAGCTTCGGGACGGTTGACAATGAAAAACTGTTTTTT.

This clonotype was seen a few times. The chain uses TRBV6-1 and TRBJ1-2; 7 bases are a match to TRBD1. Looked up from germline, CDR1 is MNHNS and CDR2 is SASEGT. V was clipped by 6 bases and J by 5 bases; unmatched bases: 6. The CDR3 runs to 13 residues. This chain's CDR3 is CASRETGEYGYTF. For the CDR3, the DNA is TGTGCCAGCAGGGAAACAGGGGAGTATGGCTACACCTTC.

In this sample, this clonotype turned up a few times. The rearrangement uses TRBV4-1 and TRBJ2-7; D gene ambiguous. The CDR3 spans 16 residues. The V end lost 0 bases, the J end lost 1 base, and 13 bases lay between the germline ends. Germline V gives CDR1 MGHRA, CDR2 YSYEKL. The CDR3 sequence: CASSQDLFGRSYEQYF. The CDR3 DNA reads TGCGCCAGCAGCCAAGATCTGTTTGGCCGGTCCTACGAGCAGTACTTC.

The chain employs TRBV18 and TRBJ2-3, with D hard to call. The CDR3 is made up of 13 amino acids. Germline V gene sequence: CDR1 KGHSH, CDR2 LQKENI. Trimming removed 2 bases from V and 2 bases from J, with 5 bases in between. CDR3 sequence reads: CASSPEVTDTQYF. Written as DNA, the CDR3 is TGTGCCAGCTCACCAGAGGTCACAGATACGCAGTATTTT.

The chain recombines TRBV7-3 with TRBJ2-2; 10 nucleotides agree with TRBD1. Germline-derived CDR1 and CDR2 are SGHTA and FQGTGA. CDR3 length: 18 residues. V was pared by 5 bases and J by 6 bases, with 15 bases of the junction left unmatched. CDR3 coding DNA: TGTGCCAGCAGCCAAAGACAGGGGGCGAATCAAATGGCCGGGGAGCTGTTTTTT. Translation gives CASSQRQGANQMAGELFF.

The chain combines TRBV29-1 with TRBJ2-3; 9 nucleotides match TRBD2. Germline V gene data show CDR1 as SQVTM and CDR2 as ANQGSEA. This CDR3 region has 14 residues. The V segment lost 3 bases and the J segment 5 bases; nucleotides outside the gene matches: 6. CDR3 residues: CSVDRRGGLDTQYF. The CDR3 DNA sequence: TGCAGCGTTGATAGGCGGGGGGGCCTAGATACGCAGTATTTT.

As regards this clonotype: Just one base apart from a much larger clone, this may be a read error. This is likely a read error, given that the CDR3 carries no conserved phenylalanine or tryptophan at its end. The rearrangement links TRBV20-1 to TRBJ2-1, with D perhaps matching TRBD2 (5 bases). The V end was cut by 3 bases, the J end by 5 bases, with 5 bases between. CDR1 is DFQATT and CDR2 is SNEGSKA in the germline V gene (reference sequence). The CDR3 runs 11 residues. CDR3 amino acids: CSARRDNEQFL. CDR3 in DNA: TGCAGTGCTAGGAGGGACAATGAGCAGTTCCTC.

This clonotype was found a few times. The chain has TRBV7-9 and TRBJ1-4; maybe TRBD1 (6 bases). The CDR3 consists of 13 residues. Germline lookup yields CDR1 SEHNR and CDR2 FQNEAQ (reference sequence). Trimming pared 5 bases from V and 7 bases from J, leaving 11 bases between. The DNA for the CDR3 is TGTGCCAGCAGCCCCGGGACACTTGAAAAACTGTTTTTT. Translating gives CASSPGTLEKLFF.

This clonotype was counted ten times or more. The chain has TRBV18 and TRBJ1-5; D gene unclear. This CDR3 contains 14 residues. Germline assignment: CDR1 KGHSH and CDR2 LQKENI. V lost 3 bases, J lost 3 bases, and 9 bases lay in between. The CDR3 protein is CASSPIHYNQPQHF. For the CDR3, the DNA is TGTGCCAGCTCACCGATTCACTACAATCAGCCCCAGCATTTT.

This clonotype was seen ten or more times. The rearrangement links TRBV29-1 to TRBJ2-3, with 7 bases identical to TRBD1. The CDR3 contains 13 residues. Per germline, CDR1 SQVTM and CDR2 ANQGSEA. After removal of 3 bases from V and 3 bases from J, the junction contained 3 bases not matched to a gene. CDR3 sequence reads: CSVDQTGTDTQYF. The CDR3, as DNA: TGCAGCGTTGACCAGACAGGGACAGATACGCAGTATTTT.